The T cell receptor beta chain described here comes from a study of T-cell reconstitution after alpha-beta-depleted transplantation in children (dated by TCRdb to about 2016). About the full investigation: Using TCR repertoire profiling, the study quantitatively followed how T-cell immune reconstitution unfolded in children after TCRalphabeta/CD19-depleted allogeneic hematopoietic cell transplantation.

Counted from cysteine to phenylalanine, this CDR3 has 15 amino acids. Only CDR3 DNA is held: 45 bases, read in frame from base 1. Trimming accounts for 4 bases at V and 1 base at J, while the number of junction bases matched to no gene is 4. Reading the germline V gene gives CDR1 ENHRY and CDR2 SYGVKD. Receptors were amplified or captured by PCR. Instrument on record: Illumina HiSeq 2500. TCR libraries were prepared with molecular barcoding, using unique molecular identifiers to normalize TCRbeta repertoire quantification. TCRdb passed the public sequencing reads through fastp at Q25 and MiXCR, retaining productive beta sequences. Merged by CDR3 protein, the rows form single entries marked with the most common genes and DNA. The sample records some 240,000 distinct CDR3 sequences, approximately 9.8% of which are singletons. The ten largest make up 5% to 5.5% of the sample. This clonotype was seen at least ten times. This receptor's antigen is unknown. No much larger clone exists at a distance of one base, and base qualities are not known.

The chain links TRBV10-3 with TRBJ2-3, and TRBD1 aligns with 8 junction nucleotides. Here the sequenced sample was PBMCs from the stem cell graft donor, taken from the stem cell graft. The TCR comes from a human donor who donated a stem cell graft to a child with SCID. CDR3 region: CAISGKTGGTDTQYF. In nucleotides, the sequence is TGTGCCATCAGTGGAAAGACAGGGGGCACAGATACGCAGTATTTT.